This TCR beta chain was retrieved from a study of T cells in Graves' hyperthyroidism and ophthalmopathy. Findings and caveats of the study: Most thyroid clonotypes with frequency above 0.001 were detected in blood. In simple terms, a model built on 13 V-J features told ophthalmopathy apart from stable hyperthyroidism.

This clonotype was counted many times. Its specificity is unknown. TCR beta CDR3 region amplification was performed from RNA transcripts. A set of HTBI primers served as the primers for a first-round RT-PCR of the TCR CDR3. TCRdb reanalysed the multiplex PCR reads using MiXCR and keeps one entry per CDR3 protein. The sample comprises under 350,000 distinct CDR3 sequences, about an eighth of which are singletons, and more than 7.5% rests with the top ten. Fresh 10 ml peripheral blood yielded PBMCs. The germline gives CDR1 DFQATT, CDR2 SNEGSKA (reference sequence). The CDR3 is made up of 14 amino acids. V was clipped by 5 bases and J by 6 bases; unmatched bases: 8.

The chain uses TRBV20-1 and TRBJ2-3; 10 nucleotides agree with TRBD2. The sequence was collected from a woman aged 25 to 39 with Graves' hyperthyroidism that later progressed to Graves' ophthalmopathy. Source material: blood. The CDR3 sequence is CSAGTSDPRDTQYF. The CDR3 coding sequence is TGCAGTGCTGGGACTAGCGACCCACGTGATACGCAGTATTTT.